This is a list of T cell receptor beta chains from one sample in a study of cytomegalovirus exposure and HLA in healthy donors. Sequencing was performed with immunoSEQ multiplex PCR; in TCRdb, only in-frame clones are kept and a portion is missing. Of around 200,000 clones detected, about 79% appear once; the ten largest clones hold more than 0.95%. Input material: PBMCs. The receptors here all came from a girl between 2 and 10 years old in good health and CMV-seropositive. CDR3s leave out the opening cysteine and the closing phenylalanine or tryptophan. The order of the fields is J gene, V gene, CDR3 length, D gene, CDR3 protein. A D gene is named only where the DNA matches it firmly.

TRBJ1-3	TRBV30	11	.	AWRESAGNTIY
TRBJ1-5	TRBV5-6	10	.	ASSLVGGPQH
TRBJ2-1	TRBV5-1	13	TRBD1	ASSLRQGAVNEQF
TRBJ2-1	TRBV6-4	11	.	ASSPGEANEQF
TRBJ1-2	TRBV19	10	.	ASSIRGHGYT
TRBJ2-1	TRBV4-2	13	TRBD1	ASSQDVGQYNEQF
TRBJ2-2	TRBV5-1	11	.	ASSRERSGELF
TRBJ2-1	TRBV5-1	14	TRBD2	ASSLAATSGNNEQF
TRBJ2-7	TRBV7-2	15	.	ASSLVSSSFEGNEQY
TRBJ1-2	TRBV4-1	14	.	ASSHDPQGTNYGYT
TRBJ1-1	TRBV2	14	TRBD1	ASSDGTGRLNTEAF
TRBJ2-1	TRBV9	14	TRBD1	ASSVVDRGDYNEQF
TRBJ1-5	TRBV23-1	10	.	ASRAIDFPRH
TRBJ1-5	TRBV4-2	13	.	ASSQAQGSNQPQH
TRBJ2-3	TRBV25-1	13	.	ASSETGHNTDTQY
TRBJ2-1	TRBV21-1	11	.	ASSKKSVNEQF
TRBJ2-5	TRBV7-9	13	.	ASSLATRAQETQY
TRBJ2-7	TRBV4-1	16	TRBD1	ASSQAQIIGTGYYEQY
TRBJ1-5	TRBV25-1	10	TRBD1	ASRTGVEPQH
TRBJ2-1	TRBV5-1	14	.	ASSPLTGSGYNEQF
TRBJ1-6	TRBV27	14	.	ASGERASSYNSPLH
TRBJ2-6	TRBV19	13	TRBD1	ASTRQGRGANVLT
TRBJ2-3	TRBV5-4	10	.	ASSPSTDTQY
TRBJ2-5	TRBV14	13	TRBD1	ASSRRQGAPETQY
TRBJ1-5	TRBV6-5	13	TRBD1	ASSPGTGSNQPQH
TRBJ2-2	TRBV30	12	TRBD2	AWVSGTNTGELF
TRBJ1-2	TRBV5-6	11	.	ASSSRVEDGYT
.	TRBV4-2	14	TRBD1	ASSQEMGQGAYEQY
TRBJ1-2	TRBV19	14	TRBD1	ASSAIRDSRGYGYT
TRBJ2-7	TRBV6-5	13	.	ASSYAGARSYEQY
TRBJ1-3	TRBV7-8	13	.	ASSLGRVTGNTIY
TRBJ2-2	TRBV27	13	TRBD1	ASKEGQGFTGELF
.	TRBV14	16	.	ASAYIPQSGPLTYEQY
TRBJ1-3	TRBV4-1	12	.	ASSLELSGNTIY
TRBJ2-2	TRBV11-3	13	.	ASSLDSGLTGELF
TRBJ2-3	TRBV4-2	14	TRBD2	ASSQAERGGRDTQY
TRBJ2-7	TRBV30	12	TRBD1	AWSAGQGNYEQY
TRBJ2-2	TRBV5-1	13	TRBD1	ASSFGQGGTGELF
.	TRBV7-6	11	.	ASSEGNSYEQY
TRBJ2-7	TRBV5-6	14	TRBD1	ASSLTGTELSYEQY
TRBJ2-7	TRBV2	14	TRBD1	ASSDRQGPLWLVQY
TRBJ2-7	TRBV2	11	.	ASSEAPVYEQY
TRBJ1-2	TRBV28	11	TRBD1	ASSIGTDYGYT
TRBJ1-5	TRBV28	12	.	ASSQLRGNQPQH